This TCR beta chain appears in the sequencing data of a study of T-cell reconstitution after alpha-beta-depleted transplantation in children. V shed 4 bases and J 1 base; nucleotides not matched to a gene: 9. Germline values: CDR1 MGHRA, CDR2 YSYEKL. The CDR3 contains 18 residues. Library preparation (for TCRbeta) was performed with unique molecular identifiers. MiXCR was run by TCRdb on the PCR reads, yielding one entry per CDR3 protein. The sample has some 550,000 distinct CDR3 sequences, approximately 20% seen once; the top ten hold less than 4%. The chain couples TRBV4-1 to TRBJ2-6; 8 nucleotides line up with TRBD1. This clonotype was sampled from a human donor who donated a stem cell graft to a child with acute lymphoblastic leukemia. The specimen comprised PBMCs from the stem cell graft donor, sampled from the stem cell graft. The CDR3: CASSPGQVAGSGANVLTF. In nucleotides, the CDR3 is TGCGCCAGCAGCCCGGGACAGGTGGCAGGGTCTGGGGCCAACGTCCTGACTTTC.